A few counts support the clone carrying this T cell receptor beta chain. The data derive from a study of shared clonotypes between healthy human individuals. At the level of the study: Per-donor plates numbered three CD4 naive, three CD4 memory, two CD8 naive and one CD8 memory.

Free of recent acute infections or vaccinations, the donors were healthy HIV-negative adults. Method: immunoSEQ multiplex PCR; TCRdb's copy keeps in-frame clones and lacks some. The table lists about 1.1 million clones, around three quarters of them singletons. The germline V gene has CDR1 SGHRS and CDR2 YFSETQ. The ends were cut back, 0 bases at V and 2 bases at J, with 14 bases in the middle. The CDR3 is 16 residues long. This chain uses TRBV5-1 with TRBJ1-1; D perhaps matches TRBD1 (5 bases). This TCR was recovered from a man aged 18 to 30 in good health. Some clones in this sample may be carry-over from other donors' samples. Specimen: memory CD4+ T cells from PBMCs. Subset indicated: CD45RA-negative fraction. This CDR3 is CASSLGGAGQNTEAFF. CDR3 nucleotides: TGCGCCAGCAGCTTGGGTGGGGCAGGGCAAAACACTGAAGCTTTCTTT.